One sample yielded the 19 T cell receptor beta chains listed below, sequenced in a study of CD8+ T cells in alopecia areata. RNA, once extracted, was reverse transcribed into cDNA for use as the sequencing template. Generated by immunoSEQ multiplex PCR, the TCRdb table keeps only in-frame clones and is missing some. The sample presents about 270,000 clones, none singletons. Markers used for sorting pooled cutaneous lymph node cells were CD4, CD8alpha, NKG2D, NKG2ACE and others. Input material: CD4+ T cells sorted from a lymph node. The receptor set was obtained from a C3H/HeJ mouse with alopecia areata. MHC haplotype: H2-k.

On this clone itself: Mouse gene names and germline throughout. The read finishes 4 residues shy of the CDR3 end, and the germline J gene is used to complete it. The rearrangement uses TRBV12-1 and TRBJ1-1, with D unresolved. Trimming left V 0 bases short and J 4 bases short, with 2 bases between. Germline loops: CDR1 SGHSN, CDR2 HYEKVE. The CDR3 is 11 residues long. The CDR3 bases that were read are TGTGCCAGCTCTCTCCTCACA. Amino acid sequence: CASSLLT. The CDR3, in full, reads CASSLLTEVFF.

This clone was seen a handful of times. Gene names are the mouse ones. The sequenced CDR3 bases are TGTGCTAGCAGTAGAGATCAGGGGGCCTCC. Translated: CASSRDQGAS. The entire CDR3 reads CASSRDQGASDYTF. The chain carries TRBV17 and TRBJ1-2; TRBD1 matches 8 bases. The CDR3 goes on 4 residues after the read ends, and that part is filled in from the germline J gene. The germline V gene encodes CDR1 MNHDT and CDR2 YYDKIL. V shed 0 bases, J shed 4 bases, and the junction held 1 base outside the gene matches. The CDR3 is made up of 14 amino acids. The full variable domain, completed using reference TRBV17 and TRBJ1-2, is DTTVKQNPRYKLARVGKPVNLICSQTMNHDTMYWYQKKPNQAPKLLLFYYDKILNREADTFEKFQSSRPNNSFCSLYIGSAGLEYSAMYLCASSRDQGASDYTFGSGTRLLVI.

Regarding this clone: Gene and germline names: mouse. Coverage ceases 4 residues before the CDR3 finishes, and the germline J gene fills in the end. Other DNA sequences in the sample encode the same CDR3. The V call is TRBV1, the J call TRBJ2-5; 7 nucleotides agree with TRBD2. CDR1 and CDR2 (germline): NSQYPW, LRSPGD (reference sequence). This CDR3 spans 13 amino acids. CDR3 region: CTCSGGGGDTQYF. CDR3 DNA (partial): TGCACCTGCAGTGGGGGGGGAGGAGAC.

This clone was picked up a small number of times. Each gene name is a mouse one. The read terminates 4 residues before the CDR3 end, so the remaining end is supplied by the germline J gene. Distinct nucleotide sequences in the sample also encode this CDR3. The J gene is TRBJ2-5, the V gene TRBV14; 7 positions match TRBD2. V lost 2 bases, J lost 2 bases, and 2 bases stayed unmatched. CDR3 length: 14 residues. Germline V gene lookup returns CDR1 SGHDT and CDR2 FRDEAV. This CDR3 reads CASSLGGSQDTQYF. CDR3 DNA (partial): TGTGCCAGCAGTTTGGGGGGGTCCCAAGAC. Based on the CDR3 plus reference TRBV14 and TRBJ2-5, the full variable domain is EAGVTQSPRYAVLQEGQAVSFWCDPISGHDTLYWYQQPRDQGPQLLVYFRDEAVIDNSQLPSDRFSAVRPKGTNSTLKIQSAKQGDTATYLCASSLGGSQDTQYFGPGTRLLVL.

This clone turned up a few times. The listed genes are named as in mouse. Other DNA sequences in this specimen translate into the identical CDR3. CDR3 DNA, as far as it was read: TGTGCCAGCAGTATCTGGTAT. Protein sequence: CASSIWY. The CDR3 in full is CASSIWYEQYF. The chain carries TRBV19 and TRBJ2-7; D is ambiguous. The read finishes 4 residues shy of the CDR3 end, and the germline J gene is used to complete it. The CDR3 consists of 11 residues. CDR1 and CDR2 (germline): FNHDT, SITEND (reference sequence). The full variable domain, its missing parts supplied by reference TRBV19 and TRBJ2-7, is GGIITQTPKFLIGQEGQKLTLKCQQNFNHDTMYWYRQDSGKGLRLIYYSITENDLQKGDLSEGYDASREKKSSFSLTVTSAQKNEMAVFLCASSIWYEQYFGPGTRLTVL.

This clone was seen more than once but under ten times. Germline and genes here are mouse. The observed sequence ends 4 residues before the CDR3 terminus, with the missing tail filled in from the germline J gene. This chain uses TRBV19 with TRBJ2-3; a weak D match, TRBD1 (5 bases). Germline V gives CDR1 FNHDT, CDR2 SITEND (reference sequence). With 7 bases removed from V and 0 bases from J, the gap between germline ends came to 9 bases. This CDR3 is 13 amino acids long. The CDR3 loop reads CASLEGSAETLYF. Incomplete CDR3 DNA: TGTGCCAGCCTAGAGGGGAGTGCAGAA. The variable domain in full, with the rest retrieved from reference TRBV19 and TRBJ2-3, is GGIITQTPKFLIGQEGQKLTLKCQQNFNHDTMYWYRQDSGKGLRLIYYSITENDLQKGDLSEGYDASREKKSSFSLTVTSAQKNEMAVFLCASLEGSAETLYFGSGTRLTVL.

This clone turned up a few times. Gene labels here are mouse ones. Sequencing ends 3 residues short of the CDR3 end; the germline J gene provides the rest. The chain links TRBV13-3 to TRBJ1-6, with D unresolved. TRBJ1-6 is treated as an ORF (open reading frame) with a function not yet certain. The CDR3 spans 12 residues. Trimming took off 5 bases at V and 7 bases at J, with 7 bases between the two ends. In germline, CDR1 is NNHDY, CDR2 SYVADS. CDR3: CASRRGNSPLYF. The DNA read from the CDR3 is TGTGCCAGCAGGAGAGGGAATTCGCCC.

Concerning this clone itself: Germline and genes here are mouse. The sequenced fragment ends 4 residues before the CDR3 boundary, so the rest is inferred from the germline J gene. This chain links TRBV13-1 with TRBJ2-5; 12 bases are a match to TRBD1. The CDR3 covers 15 residues. The germline CDR1 and CDR2 sequences are NSHNY and SYGAGN. CDR3 DNA, as far as it was read: TGTGCCAGCAGTGATGGGGACAGGGGGCTCGAC. Translation gives CASSDGDRGLD. The whole CDR3 sequence reads CASSDGDRGLDTQYF.

This clone was observed a few times. Mouse gene names and germline throughout. The observed sequence ends 4 residues before the CDR3 terminus, with the missing tail filled in from the germline J gene. The rearrangement uses TRBV13-2 and TRBJ2-4; 8 bases are shared with TRBD2. The germline V gene has CDR1 NNHNN and CDR2 SYGAGS (reference sequence). CDR3 length: 15 amino acids. The J segment lost 1 base and the V segment lost 4 bases, leaving 5 bases of the junction unmatched. Partial CDR3 DNA: TGTGCCAGCGGTCCCCCGACTGGGGGTCAAAAC. It is translated as CASGPPTGGQN. The whole CDR3 sequence reads CASGPPTGGQNTLYF.

This clone came up a few times. Mouse gene names apply. The sequenced part of the CDR3 DNA is TGTGCCAGCAGTGCCGGGACAAACCAAGAC. It codes for CASSAGTNQD. The full CDR3 protein is CASSAGTNQDTQYF. The chain carries TRBV13-1 and TRBJ2-5, with D possibly being TRBD1 (6 bases). The CDR3 is cut off 4 residues early in the read; its end comes from the germline J gene. Between the trimmed V and J ends, which lost 3 bases and 0 bases, there was a span of 8 bases. The CDR3 has 14 amino acids. From germline, CDR1 is NSHNY and CDR2 SYGAGN.

Details on this clone: Gene labels here are mouse ones. The CDR3 end falls 4 residues outside the read, so it is completed with the germline J gene. The V call is TRBV19, the J call TRBJ2-2; 10 bases are a match to TRBD2. CDR1 is FNHDT and CDR2 is SITEND in the germline V gene (reference sequence). The CDR3 spans 16 residues. With 4 bases clipped from V and 4 bases from J, the junction kept 7 bases outside the gene matches. CDR3 DNA, as far as it was read: TGTGCCAGCAGTCTTGACTGGGGGGACGGCACCGGG. It encodes CASSLDWGDGTG. The CDR3 as a whole reads CASSLDWGDGTGQLYF.

In this sample, this clone turned up a few times. Germline and genes: mouse. The CDR3 end is not reached by the read, which stops 4 residues before it; the germline J gene fills it in. Other nucleotide sequences from this sample produce the same CDR3. The chain has TRBV5 and TRBJ1-1; D perhaps matches TRBD1 (5 bases). The CDR3 runs to 13 residues. Germline V lookup: CDR1 LGHNA, CDR2 YNLKQL (reference sequence). Here the CDR3 reads CASSQEGDTEVFF. The sequenced CDR3 bases are TGTGCCAGCAGCCAAGAGGGGGATACA.

This clone was observed a few times. Genes and germline come from the mouse. The missing CDR3 end, 4 residues past where the read stops, is filled in from the germline J gene. V and J are TRBV19 and TRBJ2-1, with D perhaps TRBD1 (6 bases). Per the germline V gene, CDR1 is FNHDT and CDR2 is SITEND (reference sequence). Between the trimmed V and J ends, which lost 4 bases and 3 bases, there was a span of 14 bases. The CDR3 sequence is 15 residues long. This CDR3 reads CASSLQGRTYAEQFF. The sequenced part of the CDR3 DNA is TGTGCCAGCAGTCTACAGGGAAGAACCTATGCT.

This clone was counted only a few times. Gene names refer to mouse genes. CDR3 in amino acids: CASSVTFSYEQYF. The CDR3 bases that were read are TGTGCCAGCAGTGTGACTTTCTCCTAT. This sequence joins TRBV13-3 and TRBJ2-7; D not certain. The sequence runs out 4 residues before the end of the CDR3; the remainder is reconstructed from the germline J gene. Germline lookup yields CDR1 NNHDY and CDR2 SYVADS. The V end lost 3 bases, the J end lost 0 bases, and 7 bases lay between the germline ends. The length of the CDR3 is 13 residues.

This clone occurred a few times. Germline and genes: mouse. The read terminates 4 residues before the CDR3 end, so the remaining end is supplied by the germline J gene. This chain joins TRBV13-3 and TRBJ2-7; 9 bases are shared with TRBD1. This CDR3 has 14 residues. CDR1 is NNHDY, CDR2 SYVADS, per germline. The part of the CDR3 DNA that was read is TGTGCCAGCAGTGAAATAGGACAGGGGTAT. It is translated as CASSEIGQGY. The complete CDR3 sequence is CASSEIGQGYEQYF.

This clone was found a few times. Each gene name is a mouse one. The sequence runs out 4 residues before the end of the CDR3; the remainder is reconstructed from the germline J gene. The chain couples TRBV31 to TRBJ2-4; tentative D call: TRBD1 (6 bases). V shed 0 bases and J shed 0 bases, with 10 bases lying between them. The CDR3 is made up of 15 amino acids. Germline CDR1 and CDR2: GKSSPN and SITVG. The CDR3 spells CAWSLRTASQNTLYF. Partial CDR3 DNA: TGTGCCTGGAGTCTAAGGACAGCTAGTCAAAAC.

This clone was seen only a few times. Gene names and germline match the mouse. From the germline J gene comes the end of the CDR3, since the read stops 4 residues before it. This sequence joins TRBV13-1 and TRBJ1-2; 7 nucleotides align to TRBD1. The V gene end was trimmed by 6 bases and the J gene end by 0 bases; junction bases not matched to a gene: 2. From germline, CDR1 is NSHNY and CDR2 SYGAGN. This CDR3 has 13 amino acids. CDR3 bases read: TGTGCCAGCAAGGACAGGACAAACTCC. It specifies CASKDRTNS. The whole CDR3 protein is CASKDRTNSDYTF.

This clone showed up just a few times. Any gene name here is a mouse gene name. The read halts 4 residues ahead of the CDR3 end, with the missing end drawn from the germline J gene. The rearrangement links TRBV13-2 to TRBJ2-4; 8 bases are shared with TRBD2. V shed 2 bases and J 0 bases; nucleotides not matched to a gene: 2. Germline assignment: CDR1 NNHNN and CDR2 SYGAGS (reference sequence). The CDR3 covers 15 residues. CDR3 sequence reads: CASGEGTGSQNTLYF. Incomplete CDR3 DNA: TGTGCCAGCGGTGAAGGGACTGGTAGTCAAAAC.

In the case of this clone: Mouse names are used for the genes. The read gets to within 4 residues of the CDR3 end, and the germline J gene fills in the rest. The chain has TRBV1 and TRBJ1-2; TRBD1 aligns across 12 bases. The CDR3 consists of 15 residues. CDR1 and CDR2 from the germline V gene are NSQYPW and LRSPGD (reference sequence). CDR3 bases read: TGCACCTGCAGTGCACTGGGACAGGGGGCCGCC. This codes for CTCSALGQGAA. The full CDR3 protein reads CTCSALGQGAADYTF.